This TCR beta chain was observed in a study of OX40 agonist ivuxolimab in advanced cancers. Overall study context: The study enrolled dose-escalation patients with hepatocellular carcinoma, melanoma, renal cell or head and neck cancer.

This table comes from immunoSEQ multiplex PCR, and its TCRdb copy is limited to in-frame clones, with some not included. The sample consists of about 120,000 clones, 85% to 95% of them appearing once. About this clone itself: Its antigen is as yet unknown.

Findings and limits, study-wide: At doses 0.1 to 3.0 mg/kg, CD4+ and CD8+ clones expanded. On average, a greater number of expanded clones characterised CD8+ T cells relative to CD4+.

Looked up from germline, CDR1 is LGHNA and CDR2 is YNFKEQ. The CDR3 loop spans 18 amino acids. Trimming removed 5 bases from V and 10 bases from J, with 27 bases in between. The clonotype comes from an adult with an advanced solid tumor such as melanoma, head and neck, liver or kidney cancer. V usage is TRBV4-2 and J usage is TRBJ1-6; no firm D call. Sequencing used CD4+ or CD8+ T cells sorted from blood, obtained in a trial of the OX40 agonist ivuxolimab. The CDR3 spells CASSNKIQVGSIGSPLHF. Here the CDR3 DNA reads TGTGCCAGCAGCAACAAAATTCAGGTTGGGTCAATAGGATCACCCCTCCACTTT.